A single sample is the source of the 11 T cell receptor beta chains below, sequenced in a study of T cell changes during pregnancy in multiple sclerosis. Sequenced by immunoSEQ multiplex PCR; TCRdb stores in-frame clones only, minus some. The sample holds 30,000 to 45,000 clones, approximately 90% seen once. This specimen was CD8+ T cells from peripheral blood mononuclear cells, taken before pregnancy. The receptor set was obtained from a female donor with multiple sclerosis, enrolled in a pregnancy study.

This clone was counted a single time. The genes are TRBV5-1 and TRBJ1-2; tentatively, D is TRBD1 (6 bases). The CDR3 runs to 15 residues. Trimming pared 2 bases from V and 6 bases from J, leaving 17 bases between. Looked up from germline, CDR1 is SGHRS and CDR2 is YFSETQ. CDR3 residues: CASSLNFDNRDGYTF. The CDR3 bases are TGCGCCAGCAGCTTAAATTTTGACAACAGGGATGGCTACACCTTC.

The chain has TRBV9 and TRBJ2-5; 8 positions match TRBD1. CDR1 and CDR2 (germline): SGDLS, YYNGEE. This CDR3 contains 16 residues. V lost 2 bases to trimming and J lost 4 bases; unmatched junction nucleotides: 10. The CDR3 spells CASSVSGTGGSETQYF. The CDR3 nucleotides are TGTGCCAGCAGCGTCTCCGGGACAGGAGGGTCAGAGACCCAGTACTTC.

Points on this clone: Distinct nucleotide sequences in the sample also encode this CDR3. The CDR3 coding sequence is TGCGCCAGCAGCTTGAGGGGGAACACTGAAGCTTTCTTT. Protein: CASSLRGNTEAFF. The chain links TRBV5-1 to TRBJ1-1; TRBD1 is a possible D gene (5 bases). The CDR3 is 13 residues long. Trimming took 1 base from V and 1 from J, leaving 5 bases between them. The germline CDR1 and CDR2 sequences are SGHRS and YFSETQ.

The chain combines TRBV7-9 with TRBJ1-1; D might be TRBD1 (5 bases). Per the germline V gene, CDR1 is SEHNR and CDR2 is FQNEAQ (reference sequence). There are 13 residues in the CDR3. V lost 8 bases and J lost 4, with 14 bases in between. The CDR3 DNA sequence: TGTGCCAGCGAATTGGGAGGGGTCACTGAAGCTTTCTTT. This sequence encodes CASELGGVTEAFF.

As for this clone: This specimen includes other DNA sequences encoding the same CDR3. The CDR3 sequence is CASSQGSKTQYF. CDR3 DNA: TGCGCCAGCAGCCAAGGTAGCAAGACCCAGTACTTC. V and J are TRBV4-1 and TRBJ2-5; D unclear. The CDR3 is 12 amino acids. The V end was cut by 1 base, the J end by 6 bases, with 6 bases between. Per germline, CDR1 MGHRA and CDR2 YSYEKL.

This clone was counted between two and nine times. The rearrangement links TRBV27 to TRBJ2-3; a possible D gene is TRBD2 (6 bases). Germline V lookup: CDR1 MNHEY, CDR2 SMNVEV (reference sequence). Trimming left V 5 bases short and J 5 bases short, with 14 bases between. The CDR3 extends over 14 amino acids. CDR3 sequence (DNA): TGTGCCAGCAGTGGGGGACTGGTGCGAGATACGCAGTATTTT. Its translation: CASSGGLVRDTQYF.

The chain joins TRBV7-2 to TRBJ2-5, with a possible D match to TRBD2 (6 bases). This CDR3 comprises 16 residues. The V and J ends lost 5 bases and 4 bases respectively, with 20 bases between them. CDR1 is SGHTA and CDR2 is FQGNSA in the germline V gene. In DNA, the CDR3 is TGTGCCAGCAGCCCGCGCGGGGACTCTGTGGGAGAGACCCAGTACTTC. Translating gives CASSPRGDSVGETQYF.

The chain links TRBV2 to TRBJ1-1; 7 bases are shared with TRBD1. CDR3 size: 15 residues. The junction had 10 bases not matched to a gene; V was cut back by 1 base and J by 8 bases. Germline V gene data show CDR1 as SNHLY and CDR2 as FYNNEI. The CDR3 DNA reads TGTGCCAGCAGTGAAGGGACAGGACGAAGCCCCGAAGCTTTCTTT. It translates to CASSEGTGRSPEAFF.

The chain combines TRBV21-1 with TRBJ2-7; TRBD2 is the table's D call, not checked against the DNA. TRBV21-1 corresponds to a pseudogene. This CDR3 is built from 16 residues. Written as DNA, the CDR3 is TGTGCCAGCAGCAAAGCGCGAGGGCAGCTTACCTACGAGCAGTACTTC. It yields the protein CASSKARGQLTYEQYF.

The chain joins TRBV27 to TRBJ2-4, with 7 bases lining up with TRBD1. CDR1 is MNHEY and CDR2 is SMNVEV in the germline V gene (reference sequence). The CDR3 is 15 residues long. Trimming cost V 5 bases and J 3 bases; bases outside gene matches: 7. CDR3 coding DNA: TGTGCCAGCAGTGCCAACAGGGGTGGCAAAAACATTCAGTACTTC. Translated: CASSANRGGKNIQYF.

CDR3: CASSLGGSGSTNEQFF. CDR3 DNA sequence: TGTGCCAGCAGCTTAGGGGGGAGCGGGAGTACCAATGAGCAGTTCTTC. This chain joins TRBV7-2 and TRBJ2-1, with 8 nucleotides matching TRBD2. The V gene end was trimmed by 1 base and the J gene end by 6 bases; junction bases not matched to a gene: 8. Germline loops: CDR1 SGHTA, CDR2 FQGNSA. This CDR3 has 16 amino acids.